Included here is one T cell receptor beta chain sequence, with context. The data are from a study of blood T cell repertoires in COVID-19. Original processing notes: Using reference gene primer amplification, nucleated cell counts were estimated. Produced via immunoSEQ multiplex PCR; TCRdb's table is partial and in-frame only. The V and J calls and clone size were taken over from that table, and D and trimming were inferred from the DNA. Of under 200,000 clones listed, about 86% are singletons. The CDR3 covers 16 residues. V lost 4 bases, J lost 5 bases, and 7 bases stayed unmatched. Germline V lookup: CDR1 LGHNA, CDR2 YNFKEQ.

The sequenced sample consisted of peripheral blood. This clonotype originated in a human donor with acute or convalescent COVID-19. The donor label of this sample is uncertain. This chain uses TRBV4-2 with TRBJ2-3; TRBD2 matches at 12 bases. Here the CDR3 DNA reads TGTGCCAGCAGCCGTATTCTAGCGGGAGGGATAGATACGCAGTATTTT. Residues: CASSRILAGGIDTQYF.